The present TCR beta chain was sequenced within a study of glioma-infiltrating T cells after dendritic cell vaccination. Whole-study context: Three intradermal dendritic cell vaccine injections were given every two weeks. Overall study results and limits: Few patients contributed both blood and tumor specimens.

The count of this clone is one. What it recognizes is unknown. The time point is: after dendritic cell vaccination, including at tumor progression/relapse. Patients had residual fresh-frozen tumor tissue and more than two years of survival data. V shed 4 bases, J shed 2 bases, and the junction held 11 bases outside the gene matches. The CDR3 sequence is 17 residues long. The germline CDR1 and CDR2 sequences are SGHDT and YYEEEE. Measured with immunoSEQ multiplex PCR; TCRdb has only the in-frame clones, and not every one. The table records some 110,000 clones, 90% of them present only once. The chain recombines TRBV5-6 with TRBJ2-2, with 7 nucleotides matching TRBD2. The receptor was derived from a human donor with glioblastoma. Sequencing was performed on blood, taken after dendritic cell vaccination. The CDR3 here is CASSVGLVGVNTGELFF. The CDR3 DNA reads TGTGCCAGCAGCGTCGGACTAGTGGGAGTTAACACCGGGGAGCTGTTTTTT.